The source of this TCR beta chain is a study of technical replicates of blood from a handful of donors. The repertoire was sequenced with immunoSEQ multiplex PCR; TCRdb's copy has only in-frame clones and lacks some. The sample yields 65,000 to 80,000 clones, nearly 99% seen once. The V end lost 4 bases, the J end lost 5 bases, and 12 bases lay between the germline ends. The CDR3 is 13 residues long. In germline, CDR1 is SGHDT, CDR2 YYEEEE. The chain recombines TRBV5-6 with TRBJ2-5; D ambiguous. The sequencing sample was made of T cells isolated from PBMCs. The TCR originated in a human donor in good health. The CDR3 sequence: CASSPRQVETQYF. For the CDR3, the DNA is TGTGCCAGCAGCCCGCGCCAAGTCGAGACCCAGTACTTC. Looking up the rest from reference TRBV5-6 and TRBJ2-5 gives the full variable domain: DAGVTQSPTHLIKTRGQQVTLRCSPKSGHDTVSWYQQALGQGPQFIFQYYEEEERQRGNFPDRFSGHQFPNYSSELNVNALLLGDSALYLCASSPRQVETQYFGPGTRLLVL.